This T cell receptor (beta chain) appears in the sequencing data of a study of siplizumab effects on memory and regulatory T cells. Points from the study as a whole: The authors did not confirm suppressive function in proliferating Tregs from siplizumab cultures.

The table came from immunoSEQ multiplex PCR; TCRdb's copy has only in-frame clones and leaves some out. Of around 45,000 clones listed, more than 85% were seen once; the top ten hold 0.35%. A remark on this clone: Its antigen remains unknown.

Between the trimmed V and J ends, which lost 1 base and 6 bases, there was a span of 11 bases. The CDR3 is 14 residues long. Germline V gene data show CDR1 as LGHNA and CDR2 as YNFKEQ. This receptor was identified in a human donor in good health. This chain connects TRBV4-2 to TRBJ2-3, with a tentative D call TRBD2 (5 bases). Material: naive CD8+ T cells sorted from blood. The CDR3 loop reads CASSQGPSHDTQYF. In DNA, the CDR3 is TGTGCCAGCAGCCAAGGTCCTAGCCATGATACGCAGTATTTT.